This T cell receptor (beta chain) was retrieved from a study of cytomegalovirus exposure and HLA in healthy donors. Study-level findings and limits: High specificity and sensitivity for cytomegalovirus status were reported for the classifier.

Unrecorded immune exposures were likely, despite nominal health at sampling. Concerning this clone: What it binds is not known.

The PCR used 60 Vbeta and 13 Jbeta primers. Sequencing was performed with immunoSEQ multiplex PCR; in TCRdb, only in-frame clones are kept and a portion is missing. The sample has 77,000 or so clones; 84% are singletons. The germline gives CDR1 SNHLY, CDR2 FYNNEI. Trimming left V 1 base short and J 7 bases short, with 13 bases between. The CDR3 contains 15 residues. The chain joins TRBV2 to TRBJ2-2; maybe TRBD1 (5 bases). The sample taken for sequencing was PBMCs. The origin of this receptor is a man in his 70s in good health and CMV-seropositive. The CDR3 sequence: CASSEVGPGNGELFF. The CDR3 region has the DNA TGTGCCAGCAGTGAAGTCGGGCCAGGGAACGGGGAGCTGTTTTTT.